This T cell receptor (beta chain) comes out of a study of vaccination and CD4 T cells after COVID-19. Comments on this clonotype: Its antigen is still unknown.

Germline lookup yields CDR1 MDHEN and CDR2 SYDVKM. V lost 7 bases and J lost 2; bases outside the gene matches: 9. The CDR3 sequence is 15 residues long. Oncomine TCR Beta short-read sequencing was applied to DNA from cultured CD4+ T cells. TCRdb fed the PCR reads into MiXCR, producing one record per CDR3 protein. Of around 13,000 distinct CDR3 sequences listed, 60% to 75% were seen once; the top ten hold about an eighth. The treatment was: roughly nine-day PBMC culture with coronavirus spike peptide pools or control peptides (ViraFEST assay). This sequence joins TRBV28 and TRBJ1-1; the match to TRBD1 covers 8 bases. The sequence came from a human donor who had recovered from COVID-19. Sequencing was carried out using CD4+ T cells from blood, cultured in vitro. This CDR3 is CASKRLDRVNTEAFF. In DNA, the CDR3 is TGTGCCAGCAAGAGGTTGGACAGGGTCAACACTGAAGCTTTCTTT.